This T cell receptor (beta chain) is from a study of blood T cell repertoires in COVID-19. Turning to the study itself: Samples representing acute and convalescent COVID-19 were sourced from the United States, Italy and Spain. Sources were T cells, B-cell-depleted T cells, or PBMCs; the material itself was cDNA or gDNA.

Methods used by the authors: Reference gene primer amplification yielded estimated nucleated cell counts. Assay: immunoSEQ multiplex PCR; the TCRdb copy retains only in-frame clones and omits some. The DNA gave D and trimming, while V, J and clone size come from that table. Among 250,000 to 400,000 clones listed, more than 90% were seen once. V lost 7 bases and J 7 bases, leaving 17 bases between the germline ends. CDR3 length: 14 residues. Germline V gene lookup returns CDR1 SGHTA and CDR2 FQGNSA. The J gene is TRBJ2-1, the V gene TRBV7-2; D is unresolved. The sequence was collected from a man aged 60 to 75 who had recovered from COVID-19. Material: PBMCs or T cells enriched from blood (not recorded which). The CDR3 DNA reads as TGTGCCAGCATGGTGGCGGCTCCCTGGAATGAGCAGTTCTTC. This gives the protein CASMVAAPWNEQFF. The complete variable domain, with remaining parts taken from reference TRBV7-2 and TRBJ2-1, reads GAGVSQSPSNKVTEKGKDVELRCDPISGHTALYWYRQSLGQGLEFLIYFQGNSAPDKSGLPSDRFSAERTGGSVSTLTIQRTQQEDSAVYLCASMVAAPWNEQFFGPGTRLTVL.